This paragraph reports one TCR beta chain. This sample stems from a study of OX40 agonist ivuxolimab in advanced cancers. The investigators sampled blood at baseline, at cycle 4 day 1, and at cycle 7 day 1. V was pared by 7 bases and J by 2 bases, with 25 bases between. This CDR3 is built from 18 residues. Looked up from germline, CDR1 is LNHDA and CDR2 is SQIVND (reference sequence). Measured with immunoSEQ multiplex PCR; TCRdb has only the in-frame clones, and not every one. In the table there are about 11,000 clones, approximately 86% of which are singletons. The TCR originated in an adult with an advanced solid tumor such as melanoma, head and neck, liver or kidney cancer. Here the sequenced sample was CD4+ or CD8+ T cells sorted from blood, taken in a trial of the OX40 agonist ivuxolimab. This sequence joins TRBV19 and TRBJ2-3; D is perhaps TRBD2 (5 bases). The chain's CDR3 is CASKIESAESFSTDTQYF. CDR3 DNA: TGTGCCAGTAAAATTGAGTCAGCGGAGTCCTTTTCCACAGATACGCAGTATTTT.